This TCR beta chain is drawn from a study of T cell clones after liver transplantation. Sequencing was performed with immunoSEQ multiplex PCR; in TCRdb, only in-frame clones are kept and a portion is missing. Here the sample spans tens of thousands of clones, roughly 83% being singletons. Per germline, CDR1 WSHSY and CDR2 SAAADI. The length of the CDR3 is 13 residues. Trimming at V came to 8 bases and at J to 6 bases, leaving 6 bases not matched to a gene. The chain employs TRBV10-2 and TRBJ2-3, with 9 bases fitting TRBD2. This clonotype was sampled from a human donor who received a liver transplant. Sample: CD4+ T cells from blood, taken before liver transplant. Here the CDR3 DNA reads TGCGCCAGCGGGTCTAGCGGGGCGGATACGCAGTATTTT. It is translated as CASGSSGADTQYF.